This T cell receptor (beta chain) was obtained from a study of T cell changes during pregnancy in multiple sclerosis (dated by TCRdb to about 2019). In the study overall: In women with multiple sclerosis, the researchers looked at how the T cell repertoire shifted as pregnancy progressed.

The junction shows trimming of 0 bases on V and 5 bases on J, and the gene matches do not reach 9 bases of it. The cysteine opens and the phenylalanine closes a CDR3 of 17 amino acids. Only the CDR3 region is kept as DNA, spanning 51 bases read in frame from base 1. From the germline V gene, CDR1 is MGHRA and CDR2 is YSYEKL. The library was built by means of the immunoSEQ multiplex PCR assay. TCRdb stores this immuneACCESS table with in-frame sequences only. Part of the clones is absent; in the studies checked, under half of the shortfall reflects unresolved V genes, and no reason is known for the rest. In this sample the table shows 40,000 to 55,000 clones, 85% to 95% of which occur a single time. The top ten constitute approximately 2.9% of the sample. Worth noting for this clone: Its cognate antigen has yet to be identified. The input lacks base qualities; no much larger clone sits a single base away.

The TCR comes from a female donor with multiple sclerosis, enrolled in a pregnancy study. The input for sequencing was CD8+ T cells from peripheral blood mononuclear cells, taken in the second trimester of pregnancy. Recombination connected TRBV4-1 to TRBJ2-3; TRBD2 aligns with 9 central bases. At the DNA level, the sequence is TGCGCCAGCAGCCAAGAAGGGGCGGGGGGGCCGATAGATACGCAGTATTTT. Its amino acids are CASSQEGAGGPIDTQYF.